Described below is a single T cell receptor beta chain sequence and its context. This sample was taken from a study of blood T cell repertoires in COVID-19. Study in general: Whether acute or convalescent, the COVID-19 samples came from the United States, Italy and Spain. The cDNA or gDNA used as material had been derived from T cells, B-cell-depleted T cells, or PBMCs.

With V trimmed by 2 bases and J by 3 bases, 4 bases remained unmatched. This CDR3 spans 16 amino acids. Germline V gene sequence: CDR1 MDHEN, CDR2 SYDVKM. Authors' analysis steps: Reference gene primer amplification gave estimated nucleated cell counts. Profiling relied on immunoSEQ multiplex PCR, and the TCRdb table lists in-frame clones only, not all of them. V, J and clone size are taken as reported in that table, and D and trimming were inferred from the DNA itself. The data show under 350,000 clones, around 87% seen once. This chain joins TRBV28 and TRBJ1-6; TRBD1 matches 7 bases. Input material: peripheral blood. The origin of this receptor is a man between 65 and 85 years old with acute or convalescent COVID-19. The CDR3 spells CASSLTTGDYNSPLHF. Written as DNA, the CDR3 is TGTGCCAGCAGTTTAACCACAGGGGACTATAATTCACCCCTCCACTTT.